This T cell receptor (beta chain) was identified during a study of CD8+ T cells in alopecia areata. Study summary: Using the percentage of affected scalp area, treated patients' severity was scored. Findings of the study overall: Numerous clones, expanded in lesions, remained in scalp and blood during tofacitinib. Tofacitinib significantly decreased scalp clonality and expanded CD8+ clones among top 100.

Details on this clone: The antigen remains unidentified.

This sample's treatment: oral pan-JAK inhibitor, 5-10 mg twice daily. As the sequencing template, cDNA was produced by extracting RNA and reverse transcribing it. Sequenced by immunoSEQ multiplex PCR; TCRdb stores in-frame clones only, minus some. Altogether fewer than 250,000 clones are present, approximately 56% being singletons, with the ten largest covering 0.69%. The CDR3 covers 12 residues. Trimming took off 5 bases at V and 7 bases at J, with 14 bases between the two ends. Germline V gives CDR1 GTSNPN, CDR2 SVGIG (reference sequence). This chain uses TRBV30 with TRBJ2-5; D gene unclear. This TCR derives from a human donor with alopecia areata. The source material was CD4+ T cells sorted from blood, sampled at week 4, from a patient treated with tofacitinib. This CDR3 reads CAWSREDATQYF. The CDR3 region has the DNA TGTGCCTGGTCAAGGGAAGATGCGACCCAGTACTTC.